This T cell receptor beta chain was found in a study of T cells in Graves' hyperthyroidism and ophthalmopathy. RNA transcripts served as the template for amplifying TCR beta CDR3 regions. During a first-round RT-PCR of the TCR CDR3, the HTBI primer set was used. Using its own MiXCR run on the multiplex PCR reads, TCRdb lists one record per CDR3 protein. This sample yields around 390,000 distinct CDR3 sequences, of which about 14% are seen a single time; 15% to 20% belongs to the top ten. This clonotype showed up many times. What it binds is not known. The study, taken as a whole, reports: Most clonotypes that expanded in the thyroid above 0.001 also showed up in blood. Separating ophthalmopathy from stable hyperthyroidism was achieved by a 13 V-J model.

CDR1 and CDR2 from the germline V gene are LGHDT and YNNKEL (reference sequence). CDR3 size: 15 residues. Between the trimmed V and J ends, which lost 1 base and 4 bases, there was a span of 13 bases. The sequenced material came from blood. The V gene is TRBV3-1, the J gene TRBJ2-5, with D possibly matching TRBD2 (6 bases). The clonotype comes from a woman aged 25-40 years with Graves' ophthalmopathy. CDR3 sequence reads: CASSQAPTSPETQYF. CDR3 DNA sequence: TGTGCCAGCAGCCAAGCCCCCACTAGCCCAGAGACCCAGTACTTC.